This TCR beta chain was recovered during a study of T cells in Graves' hyperthyroidism and ophthalmopathy. This clonotype came up many times. The germline V and J ends were trimmed by 5 bases and 2 bases, with 16 bases remaining between them. The germline CDR1 and CDR2 sequences are SGHKS and YYEKEE (reference sequence). CDR3 length: 15 residues. Amplification targeted TCR beta CDR3 regions from RNA transcripts. RT-PCR in the first round (using the HTBI primer set) targeted the TCR CDR3. TCRdb recomputed calls from the multiplex PCR reads with MiXCR, one row per CDR3 protein. The sample lists about half a million distinct CDR3 sequences, roughly 21% occurring once.

Sequenced: blood. The source is a man aged 35 to 55 with Graves' ophthalmopathy. This chain links TRBV5-5 with TRBJ1-1; D is possibly TRBD1 (5 bases). The CDR3, as DNA: TGTGCCAGCAGTTTTCTCCCAACAGGAAACACTGAAGCTTTCTTT. It translates to CASSFLPTGNTEAFF.